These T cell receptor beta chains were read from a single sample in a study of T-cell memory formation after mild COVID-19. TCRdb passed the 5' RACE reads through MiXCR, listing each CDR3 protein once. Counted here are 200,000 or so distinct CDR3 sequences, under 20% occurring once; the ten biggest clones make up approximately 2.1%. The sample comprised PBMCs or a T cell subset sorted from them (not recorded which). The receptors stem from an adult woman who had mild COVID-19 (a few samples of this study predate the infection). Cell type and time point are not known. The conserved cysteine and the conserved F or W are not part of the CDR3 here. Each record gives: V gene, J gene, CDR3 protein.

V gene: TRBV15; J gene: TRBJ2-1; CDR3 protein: ATSSRSSLAGVSNEQF
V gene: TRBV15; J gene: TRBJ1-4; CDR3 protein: ATSRGLGGNEKLF
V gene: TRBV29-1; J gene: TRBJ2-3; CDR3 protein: SGTGGSGGMSSTDTQY
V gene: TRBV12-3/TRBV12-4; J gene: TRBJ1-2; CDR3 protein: ASSFGQPYGYT
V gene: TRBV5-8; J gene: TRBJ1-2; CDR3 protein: ASSLLGGGSYGYT
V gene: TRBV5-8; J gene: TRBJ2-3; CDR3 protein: ASRSPGLRSTDTQY
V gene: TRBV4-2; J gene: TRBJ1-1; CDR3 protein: ASSQDSARAF
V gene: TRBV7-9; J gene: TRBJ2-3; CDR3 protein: ASTGWGNTDTQY
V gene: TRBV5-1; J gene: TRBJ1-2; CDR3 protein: ASSFDTADNGYT
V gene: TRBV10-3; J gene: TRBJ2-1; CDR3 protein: AISQPGTSGSYNEQF
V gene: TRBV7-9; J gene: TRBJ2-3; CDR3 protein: ASSSLHRADTQY
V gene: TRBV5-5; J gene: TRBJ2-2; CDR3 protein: ASSLRIADANTGELF
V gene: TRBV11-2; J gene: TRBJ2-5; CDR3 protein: ASSLVQDSRETQY
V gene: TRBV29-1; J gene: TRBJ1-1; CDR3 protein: SVEEMTWFGEGNTEAF